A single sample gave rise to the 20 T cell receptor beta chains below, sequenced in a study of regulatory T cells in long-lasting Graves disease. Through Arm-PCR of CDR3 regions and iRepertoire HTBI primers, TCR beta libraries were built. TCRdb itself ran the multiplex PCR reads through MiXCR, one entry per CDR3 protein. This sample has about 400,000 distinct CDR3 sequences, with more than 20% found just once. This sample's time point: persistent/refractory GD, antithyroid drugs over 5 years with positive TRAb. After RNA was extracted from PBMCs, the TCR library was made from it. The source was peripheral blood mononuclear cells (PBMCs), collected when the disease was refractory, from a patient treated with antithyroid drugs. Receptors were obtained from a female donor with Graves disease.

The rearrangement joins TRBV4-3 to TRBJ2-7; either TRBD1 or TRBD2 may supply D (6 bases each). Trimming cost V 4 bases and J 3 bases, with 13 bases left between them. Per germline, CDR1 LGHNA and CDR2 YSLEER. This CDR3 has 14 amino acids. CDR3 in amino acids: CASSRGARNYEQYF. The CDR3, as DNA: TGCGCCAGCAGCCGGGGGGCCCGAAACTACGAGCAGTACTTC.

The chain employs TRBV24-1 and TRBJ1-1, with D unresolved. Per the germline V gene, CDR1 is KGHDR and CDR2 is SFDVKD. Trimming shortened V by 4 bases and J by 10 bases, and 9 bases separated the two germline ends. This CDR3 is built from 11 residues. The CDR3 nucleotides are TGTGCCACCAGTGAACCTGATGCAGCTTTCTTT. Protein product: CATSEPDAAFF.

As DNA, the CDR3 is TGCGCCAGCAGCCAAGGGACAGCCCGTGGGCCCCAGCATTTT. It specifies CASSQGTARGPQHF. The V and J genes are TRBV4-3 and TRBJ1-5; the D gene is possibly TRBD1 (6 bases). V was pared by 1 base and J by 9 bases, with 13 bases between. Germline V gene lookup returns CDR1 LGHNA and CDR2 YSLEER. This CDR3 is built from 14 residues.

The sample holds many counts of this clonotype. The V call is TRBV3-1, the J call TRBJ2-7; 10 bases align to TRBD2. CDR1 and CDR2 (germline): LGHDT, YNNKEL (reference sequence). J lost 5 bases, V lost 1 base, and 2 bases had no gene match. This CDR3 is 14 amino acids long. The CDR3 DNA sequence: TGTGCCAGCAGCCAAGCTAGCGGGAGAAACGAGCAGTACTTC. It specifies CASSQASGRNEQYF.

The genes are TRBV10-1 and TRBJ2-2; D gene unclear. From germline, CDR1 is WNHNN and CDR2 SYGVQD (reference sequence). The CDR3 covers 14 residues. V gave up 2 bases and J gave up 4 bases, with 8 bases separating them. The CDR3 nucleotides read TGCGCCAGCAGTGAGACGGTGGGCACCGGGGAGCTGTTTTTT. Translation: CASSETVGTGELFF.

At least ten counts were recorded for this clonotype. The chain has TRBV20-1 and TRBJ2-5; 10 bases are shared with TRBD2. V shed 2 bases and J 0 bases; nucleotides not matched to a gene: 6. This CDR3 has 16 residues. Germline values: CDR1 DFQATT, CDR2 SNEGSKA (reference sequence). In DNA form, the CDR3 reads TGCAGTGCTAGACTGCTAGCGGGGGCGGACCAAGAGACCCAGTACTTC. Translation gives CSARLLAGADQETQYF.

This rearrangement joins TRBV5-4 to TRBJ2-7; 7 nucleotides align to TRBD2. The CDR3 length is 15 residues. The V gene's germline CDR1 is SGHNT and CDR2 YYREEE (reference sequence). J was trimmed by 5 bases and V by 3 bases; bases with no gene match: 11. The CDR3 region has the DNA TGTGCCAGCAGCTCTGACGGACTAGATTCCAACGAGCAGTACTTC. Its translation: CASSSDGLDSNEQYF.

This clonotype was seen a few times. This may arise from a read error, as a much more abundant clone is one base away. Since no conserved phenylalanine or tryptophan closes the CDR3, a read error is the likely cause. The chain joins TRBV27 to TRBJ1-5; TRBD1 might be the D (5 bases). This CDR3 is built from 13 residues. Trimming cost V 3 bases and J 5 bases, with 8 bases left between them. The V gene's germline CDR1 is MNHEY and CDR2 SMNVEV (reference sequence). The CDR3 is CASSFREDQPQHL. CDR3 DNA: TGTGCCAGCAGTTTCAGGGAGGATCAGCCCCAGCATCTT.

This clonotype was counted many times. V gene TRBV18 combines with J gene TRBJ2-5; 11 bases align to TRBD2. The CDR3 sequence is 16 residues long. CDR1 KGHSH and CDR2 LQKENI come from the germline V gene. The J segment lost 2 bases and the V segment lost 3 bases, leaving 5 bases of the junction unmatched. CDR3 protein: CASSPLAGGYQETQYF. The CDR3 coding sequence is TGTGCCAGCTCACCCCTAGCGGGAGGATATCAAGAGACCCAGTACTTC.

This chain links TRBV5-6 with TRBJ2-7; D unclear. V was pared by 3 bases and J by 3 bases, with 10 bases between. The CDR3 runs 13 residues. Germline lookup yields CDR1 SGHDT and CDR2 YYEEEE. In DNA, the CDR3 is TGTGCCAGCAGCTCGGGCTATGACTACGAGCAGTACTTC. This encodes CASSSGYDYEQYF.

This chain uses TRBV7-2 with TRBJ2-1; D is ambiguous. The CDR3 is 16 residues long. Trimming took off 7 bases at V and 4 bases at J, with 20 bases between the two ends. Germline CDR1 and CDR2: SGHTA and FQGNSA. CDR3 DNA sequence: TGTGCCAGCAAGGGTCCCGGTCGGCAGAGTTACAATGAGCAGTTCTTC. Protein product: CASKGPGRQSYNEQFF.

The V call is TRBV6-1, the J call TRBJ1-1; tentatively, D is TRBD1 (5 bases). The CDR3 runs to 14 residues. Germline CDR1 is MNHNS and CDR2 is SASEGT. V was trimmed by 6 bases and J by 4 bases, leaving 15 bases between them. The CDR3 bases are TGTGCCAGCAGCCAGGGAGGGCTGGGCACTGAAGCTTTCTTT. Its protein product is CASSQGGLGTEAFF.

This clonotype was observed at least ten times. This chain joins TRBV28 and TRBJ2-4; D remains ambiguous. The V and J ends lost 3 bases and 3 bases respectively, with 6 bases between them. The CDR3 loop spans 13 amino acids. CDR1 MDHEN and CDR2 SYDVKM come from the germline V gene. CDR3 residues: CASSFASKNIQYF. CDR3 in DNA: TGTGCCAGCAGTTTTGCAAGCAAAAACATTCAGTACTTC.

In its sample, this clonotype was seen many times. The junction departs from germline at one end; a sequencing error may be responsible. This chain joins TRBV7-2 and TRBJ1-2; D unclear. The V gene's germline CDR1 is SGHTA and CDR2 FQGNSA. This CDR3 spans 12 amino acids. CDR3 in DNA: TGTGCCAGCAGCTTAGAGAGAACCGCAACTTTCTTC. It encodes CASSLERTATFF.

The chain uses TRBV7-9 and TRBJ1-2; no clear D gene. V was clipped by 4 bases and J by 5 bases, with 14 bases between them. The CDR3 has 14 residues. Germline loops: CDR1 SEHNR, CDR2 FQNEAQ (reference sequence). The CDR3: CASSSSGRNYGYTF. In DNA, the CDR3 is TGTGCCAGCAGCTCTAGCGGGAGAAATTATGGCTACACCTTC.

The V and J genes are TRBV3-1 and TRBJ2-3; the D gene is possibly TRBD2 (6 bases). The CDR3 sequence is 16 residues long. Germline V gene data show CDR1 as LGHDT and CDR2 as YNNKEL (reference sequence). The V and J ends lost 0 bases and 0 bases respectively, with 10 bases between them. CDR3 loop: CASSQDGGTSTDTQYF. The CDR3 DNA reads TGTGCCAGCAGCCAAGACGGGGGAACTAGCACAGATACGCAGTATTTT.

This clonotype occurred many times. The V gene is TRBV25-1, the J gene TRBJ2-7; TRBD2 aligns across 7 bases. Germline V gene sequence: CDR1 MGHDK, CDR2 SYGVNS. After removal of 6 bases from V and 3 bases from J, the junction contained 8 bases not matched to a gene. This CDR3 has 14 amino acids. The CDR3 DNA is TGTGCCAGCAGCTGGGGGGGGAGTAACTACGAGCAGTACTTC. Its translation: CASSWGGSNYEQYF.

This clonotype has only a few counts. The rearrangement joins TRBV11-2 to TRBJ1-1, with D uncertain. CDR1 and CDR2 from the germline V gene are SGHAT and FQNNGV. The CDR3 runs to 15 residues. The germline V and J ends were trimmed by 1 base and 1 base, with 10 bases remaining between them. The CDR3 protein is CASSLGAYPNTEAFF. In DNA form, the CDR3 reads TGTGCCAGCAGCTTAGGGGCCTACCCGAACACTGAAGCTTTCTTT.

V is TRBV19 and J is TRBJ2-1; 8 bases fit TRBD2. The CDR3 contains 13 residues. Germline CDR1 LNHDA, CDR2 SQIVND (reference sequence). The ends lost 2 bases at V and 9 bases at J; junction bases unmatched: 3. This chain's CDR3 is CASSITSGSEQFF. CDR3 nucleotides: TGTGCCAGTAGTATAACTAGCGGTAGTGAGCAGTTCTTC.

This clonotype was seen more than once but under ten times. The chain's CDR3 is CASSQGFQETQYF. CDR3 nucleotides: TGTGCCAGCAGCCAGGGGTTCCAAGAGACCCAGTACTTC. The chain carries TRBV6-1 and TRBJ2-5; possible D gene TRBD1, 6 bases. The V end lost 6 bases, the J end lost 1 base, and 9 bases lay between the germline ends. The CDR3 loop spans 13 amino acids. CDR1 is MNHNS, CDR2 SASEGT, per germline.